This T cell receptor (beta chain) was found in a study of OX40 agonist ivuxolimab in advanced cancers. The study, taken as a whole, reports: Expansion of clones was among the lowest in partial responders at 0.1-3.0 mg/kg. CD4+ and CD8+ blood T cells expanded clonally by week 6 at 0.1 to 3.0 mg/kg.

Turning to this clone: Its antigen is undetermined. Other nucleotide sequences from this sample produce the same CDR3.

Profiled with immunoSEQ multiplex PCR; TCRdb holds only in-frame clones, not every one. Here the sample spans about 41,000 clones, approximately 89% being singletons. The TCR was taken from an adult with an advanced solid tumor such as melanoma, head and neck, liver or kidney cancer. The input for sequencing was CD4+ or CD8+ T cells sorted from blood, taken in a trial of the OX40 agonist ivuxolimab.

The CDR3 reads CASSSSTDTQYF. The CDR3 DNA reads TGTGCCAGCAGTTCGAGCACAGATACGCAGTATTTT. The chain joins TRBV6-5 to TRBJ2-3; no firm D call. Germline V gene lookup returns CDR1 MNHEY and CDR2 SVGAGI. There are 12 residues in the CDR3. The germline V and J ends were trimmed by 4 bases and 0 bases, with 2 bases remaining between them.